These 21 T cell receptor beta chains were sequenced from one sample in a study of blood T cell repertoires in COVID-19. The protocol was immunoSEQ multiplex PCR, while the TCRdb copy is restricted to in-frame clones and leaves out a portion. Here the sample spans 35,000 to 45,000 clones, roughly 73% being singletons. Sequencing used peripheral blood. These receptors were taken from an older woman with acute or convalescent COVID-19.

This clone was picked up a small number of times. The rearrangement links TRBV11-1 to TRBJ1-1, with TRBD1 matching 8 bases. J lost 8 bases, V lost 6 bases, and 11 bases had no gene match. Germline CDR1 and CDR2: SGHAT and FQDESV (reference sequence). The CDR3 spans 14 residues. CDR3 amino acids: CASRTNKGTGEAFF. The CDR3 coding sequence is TGTGCCAGCAGGACAAATAAGGGGACAGGCGAAGCTTTCTTT.

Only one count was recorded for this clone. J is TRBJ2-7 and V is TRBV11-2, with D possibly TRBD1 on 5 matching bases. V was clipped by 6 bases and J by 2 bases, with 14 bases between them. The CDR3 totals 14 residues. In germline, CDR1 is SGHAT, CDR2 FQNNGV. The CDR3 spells CASRESAGTYEQYF. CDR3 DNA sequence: TGTGCCAGCAGGGAATCAGCAGGGACCTACGAGCAGTACTTC.

The CDR3 here is CSARQNYGYTF. CDR3 nucleotide sequence: TGCAGTGCTAGACAGAACTATGGCTACACCTTC. The gene calls are TRBV20-1 and TRBJ1-2; D unresolved. The germline gives CDR1 DFQATT, CDR2 SNEGSKA (reference sequence). Trimming removed 2 bases from V and 2 bases from J, with 3 bases in between. The CDR3 is 11 amino acids.

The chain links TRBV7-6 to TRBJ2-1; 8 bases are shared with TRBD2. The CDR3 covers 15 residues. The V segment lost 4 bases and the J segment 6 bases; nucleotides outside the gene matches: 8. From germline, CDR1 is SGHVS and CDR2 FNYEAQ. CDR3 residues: CASSSGGVRGNEQFF. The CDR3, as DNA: TGTGCCAGCAGCTCGGGAGGGGTCAGGGGCAATGAGCAGTTCTTC.

The CDR3 bases are TGTGCCAGCACCCTCGGGACTAGCTCCTACAATGAGCAGTTCTTC. This gives the protein CASTLGTSSYNEQFF. The rearrangement links TRBV9 to TRBJ2-1, with 8 bases fitting TRBD2. There are 15 residues in the CDR3. In germline, CDR1 is SGDLS, CDR2 YYNGEE. The V segment lost 6 bases and the J segment 0 bases; nucleotides outside the gene matches: 5.

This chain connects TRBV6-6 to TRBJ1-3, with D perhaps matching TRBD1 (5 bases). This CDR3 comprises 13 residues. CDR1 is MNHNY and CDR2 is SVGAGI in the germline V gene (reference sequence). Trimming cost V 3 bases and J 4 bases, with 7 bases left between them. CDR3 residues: CASSYAGGNTIYF. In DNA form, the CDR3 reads TGTGCCAGCAGTTATGCAGGGGGAAACACCATATATTTT.

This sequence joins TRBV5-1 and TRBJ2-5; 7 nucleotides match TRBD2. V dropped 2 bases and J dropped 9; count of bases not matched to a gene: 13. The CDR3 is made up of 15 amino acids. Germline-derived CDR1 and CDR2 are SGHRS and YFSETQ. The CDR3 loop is CASSFGTSARGAQYF. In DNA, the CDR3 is TGCGCCAGCAGCTTTGGCACTAGCGCCCGGGGGGCCCAGTACTTC.

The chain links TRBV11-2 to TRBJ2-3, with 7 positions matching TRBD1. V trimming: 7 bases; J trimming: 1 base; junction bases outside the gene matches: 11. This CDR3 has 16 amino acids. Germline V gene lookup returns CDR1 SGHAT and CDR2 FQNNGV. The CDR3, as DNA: TGTGCCAGCACCCGAAGGGGCGGACAGGGCACAGATACGCAGTATTTT. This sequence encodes CASTRRGGQGTDTQYF.

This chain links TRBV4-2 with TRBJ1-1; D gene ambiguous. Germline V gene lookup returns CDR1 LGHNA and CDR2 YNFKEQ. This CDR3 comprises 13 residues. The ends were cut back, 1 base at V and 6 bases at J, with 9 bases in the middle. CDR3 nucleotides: TGTGCCAGCAGCCAAGCGGGGTTGCCTGAAGCTTTCTTT. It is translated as CASSQAGLPEAFF.

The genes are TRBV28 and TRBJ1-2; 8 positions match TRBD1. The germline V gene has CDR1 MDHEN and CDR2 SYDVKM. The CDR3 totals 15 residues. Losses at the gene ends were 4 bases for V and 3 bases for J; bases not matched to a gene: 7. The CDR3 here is CASSSPTGAYYGYTF. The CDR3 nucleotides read TGTGCCAGCAGTTCCCCGACAGGGGCATACTATGGCTACACCTTC.

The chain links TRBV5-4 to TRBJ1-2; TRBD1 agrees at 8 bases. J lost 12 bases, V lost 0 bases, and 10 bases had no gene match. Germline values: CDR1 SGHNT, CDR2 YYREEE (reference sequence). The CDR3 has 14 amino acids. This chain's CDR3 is CASSLARQGTKHTF. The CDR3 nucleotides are TGTGCCAGCAGCTTGGCCCGACAGGGGACTAAACACACCTTC. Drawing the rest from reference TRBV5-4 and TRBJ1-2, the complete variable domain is ETGVTQSPTHLIKTRGQQVTLRCSSQSGHNTVSWYQQALGQGPQFIFQYYREEENGRGNFPPRFSGLQFPNYSSELNVNALELDDSALYLCASSLARQGTKHTFGSGTRLTVV.

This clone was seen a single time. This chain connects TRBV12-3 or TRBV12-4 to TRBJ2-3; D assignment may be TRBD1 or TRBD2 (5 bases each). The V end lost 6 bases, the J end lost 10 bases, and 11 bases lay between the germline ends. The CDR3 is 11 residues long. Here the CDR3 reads CASRLLGAQYF. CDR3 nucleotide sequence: TGTGCCAGCAGATTACTAGGGGCGCAGTATTTT.

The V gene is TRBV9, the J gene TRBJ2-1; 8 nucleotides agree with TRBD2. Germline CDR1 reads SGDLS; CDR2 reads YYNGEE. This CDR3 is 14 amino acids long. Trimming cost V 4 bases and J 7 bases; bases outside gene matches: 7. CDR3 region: CASSPAGVGNEQFF. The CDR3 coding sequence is TGTGCCAGCAGCCCAGCGGGAGTGGGGAATGAGCAGTTCTTC.

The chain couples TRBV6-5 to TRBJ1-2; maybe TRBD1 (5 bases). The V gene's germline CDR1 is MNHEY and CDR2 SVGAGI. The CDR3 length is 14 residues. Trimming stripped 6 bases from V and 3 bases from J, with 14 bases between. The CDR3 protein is CASRFGRGDYGYTF. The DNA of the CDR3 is TGTGCCAGCAGATTTGGACGGGGGGACTATGGCTACACCTTC.

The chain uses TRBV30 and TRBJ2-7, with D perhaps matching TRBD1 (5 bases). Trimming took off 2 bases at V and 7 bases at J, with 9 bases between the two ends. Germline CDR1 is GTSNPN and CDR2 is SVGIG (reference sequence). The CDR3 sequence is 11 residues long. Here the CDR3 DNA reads TGTGCCTGGAGTAGGGGTGGAGAGCAGTACTTC. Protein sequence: CAWSRGGEQYF.

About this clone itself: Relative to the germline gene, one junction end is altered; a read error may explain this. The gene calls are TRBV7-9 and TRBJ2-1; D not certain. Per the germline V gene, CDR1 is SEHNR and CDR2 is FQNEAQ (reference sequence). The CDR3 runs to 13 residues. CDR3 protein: CASTLEAGLEQFF. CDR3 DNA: TGTGCCAGCACCTTAGAGGCAGGTCTTGAGCAGTTCTTC.

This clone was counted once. CDR3 protein: CASSERGQGNTGELFF. In nucleotides, the CDR3 is TGTGCCAGCAGTGAAAGGGGACAGGGGAACACCGGGGAGCTGTTTTTT. The chain recombines TRBV25-1 with TRBJ2-2; 9 bases agree with TRBD1. From germline, CDR1 is MGHDK and CDR2 SYGVNS. This CDR3 spans 16 amino acids. V lost 2 bases and J lost 1; bases outside the gene matches: 2.

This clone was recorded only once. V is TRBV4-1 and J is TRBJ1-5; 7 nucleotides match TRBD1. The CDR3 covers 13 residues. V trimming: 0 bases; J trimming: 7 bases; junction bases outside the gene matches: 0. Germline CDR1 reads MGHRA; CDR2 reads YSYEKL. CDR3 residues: CASSQEGGQPQHF. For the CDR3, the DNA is TGCGCCAGCAGCCAAGAAGGGGGCCAGCCCCAGCATTTT.

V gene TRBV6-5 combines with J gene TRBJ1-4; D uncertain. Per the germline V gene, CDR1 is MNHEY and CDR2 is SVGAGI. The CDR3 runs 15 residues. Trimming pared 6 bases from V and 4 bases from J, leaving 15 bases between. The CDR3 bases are TGTGCCAGCAGCCCGTGGCAGCACAGTAATGAAAAACTGTTTTTT. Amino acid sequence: CASSPWQHSNEKLFF.

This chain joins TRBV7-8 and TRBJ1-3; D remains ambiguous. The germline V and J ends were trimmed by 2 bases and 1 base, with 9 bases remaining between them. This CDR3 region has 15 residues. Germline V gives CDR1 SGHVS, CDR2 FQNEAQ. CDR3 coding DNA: TGTGCCAGCAGCTTATCTCAGGTTTCTGGAAACACCATATATTTT. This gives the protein CASSLSQVSGNTIYF.

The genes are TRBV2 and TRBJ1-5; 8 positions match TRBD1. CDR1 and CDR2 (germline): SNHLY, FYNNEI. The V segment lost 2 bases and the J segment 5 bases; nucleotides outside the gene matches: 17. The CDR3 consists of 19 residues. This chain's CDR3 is CASSEYGAGGLGHDQPQHF. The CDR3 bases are TGTGCCAGCAGTGAATATGGGGCAGGGGGCTTGGGGCACGATCAGCCCCAGCATTTT. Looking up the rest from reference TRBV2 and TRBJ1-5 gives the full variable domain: EPEVTQTPSHQVTQMGQEVILRCVPISNHLYFYWYRQILGQKVEFLVSFYNNEISEKSEIFDDQFSVERPDGSNFTLKIRSTKLEDSAMYFCASSEYGAGGLGHDQPQHFGDGTRLSIL.